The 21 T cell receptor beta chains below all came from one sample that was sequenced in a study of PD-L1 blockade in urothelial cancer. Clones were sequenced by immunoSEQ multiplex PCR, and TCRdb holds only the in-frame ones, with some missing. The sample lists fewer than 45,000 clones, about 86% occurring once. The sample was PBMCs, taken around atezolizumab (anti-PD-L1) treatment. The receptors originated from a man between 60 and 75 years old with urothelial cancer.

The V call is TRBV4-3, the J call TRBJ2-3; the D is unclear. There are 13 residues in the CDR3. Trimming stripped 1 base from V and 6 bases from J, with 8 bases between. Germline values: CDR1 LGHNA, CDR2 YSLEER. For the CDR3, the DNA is TGCGCCAGCAGCCAAGCCCCGCGGGATACGCAGTATTTT. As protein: CASSQAPRDTQYF.

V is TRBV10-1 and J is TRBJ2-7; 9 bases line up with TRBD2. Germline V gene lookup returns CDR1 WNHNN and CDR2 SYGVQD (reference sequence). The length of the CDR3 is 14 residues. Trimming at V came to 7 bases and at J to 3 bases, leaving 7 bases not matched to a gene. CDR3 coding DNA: TGCGCCAGCATGACTAGCGGTATTGACTACGAGCAGTACTTC. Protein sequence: CASMTSGIDYEQYF.

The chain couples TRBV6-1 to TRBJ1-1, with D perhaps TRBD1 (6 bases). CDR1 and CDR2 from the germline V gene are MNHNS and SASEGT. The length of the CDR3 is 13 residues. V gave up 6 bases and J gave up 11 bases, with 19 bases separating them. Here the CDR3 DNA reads TGTGCCAGCAGGGACCCACAGGGTTTTCGGGCTTTCTTT. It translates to CASRDPQGFRAFF.

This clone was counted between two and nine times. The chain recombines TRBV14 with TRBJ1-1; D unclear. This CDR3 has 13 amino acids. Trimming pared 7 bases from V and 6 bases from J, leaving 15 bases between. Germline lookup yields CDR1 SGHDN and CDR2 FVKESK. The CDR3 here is CASNHYHQAEAFF. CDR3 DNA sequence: TGTGCCAGCAACCACTACCATCAGGCTGAAGCTTTCTTT.

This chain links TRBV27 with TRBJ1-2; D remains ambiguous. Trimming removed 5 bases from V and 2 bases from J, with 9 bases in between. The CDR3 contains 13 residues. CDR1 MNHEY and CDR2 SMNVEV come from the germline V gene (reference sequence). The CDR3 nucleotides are TGTGCCAGCAGTCAAACAGAGAACTATGGCTACACCTTC. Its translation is CASSQTENYGYTF.

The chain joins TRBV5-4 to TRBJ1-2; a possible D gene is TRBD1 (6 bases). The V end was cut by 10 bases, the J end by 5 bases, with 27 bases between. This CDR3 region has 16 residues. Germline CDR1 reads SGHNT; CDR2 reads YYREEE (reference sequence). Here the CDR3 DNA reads TGTGCCGTTGGGGGTACAGGGAACGCCGGGGTATATGGCTACACCTTC. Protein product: CAVGGTGNAGVYGYTF.

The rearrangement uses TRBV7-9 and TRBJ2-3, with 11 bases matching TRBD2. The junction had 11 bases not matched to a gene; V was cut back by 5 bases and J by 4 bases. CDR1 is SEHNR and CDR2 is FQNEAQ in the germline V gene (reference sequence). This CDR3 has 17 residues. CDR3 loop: CASSDLTSGSVADTQYF. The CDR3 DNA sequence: TGTGCCAGCAGCGATCTTACTAGCGGGAGTGTGGCAGATACGCAGTATTTT.

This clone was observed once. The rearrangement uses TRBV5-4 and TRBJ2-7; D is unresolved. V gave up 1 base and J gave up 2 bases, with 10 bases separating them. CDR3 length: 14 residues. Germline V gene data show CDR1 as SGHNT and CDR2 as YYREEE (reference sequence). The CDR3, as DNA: TGTGCCAGCAGCTTGACCGCGGATGCCTACGAGCAGTACTTC. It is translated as CASSLTADAYEQYF.

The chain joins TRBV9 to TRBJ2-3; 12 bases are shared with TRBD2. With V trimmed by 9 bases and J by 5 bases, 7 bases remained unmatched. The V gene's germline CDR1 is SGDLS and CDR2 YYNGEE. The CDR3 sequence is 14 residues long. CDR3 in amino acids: CATSPGLAGDTQYF. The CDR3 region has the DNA TGTGCCACTTCCCCGGGACTAGCGGGAGATACGCAGTATTTT.

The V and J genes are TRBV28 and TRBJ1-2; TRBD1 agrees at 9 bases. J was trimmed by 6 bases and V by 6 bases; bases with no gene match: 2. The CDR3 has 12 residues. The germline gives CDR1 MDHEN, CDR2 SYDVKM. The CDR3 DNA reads TGTGCCAGCAGGACAGGGGGGGATGGCTACACCTTC. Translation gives CASRTGGDGYTF.

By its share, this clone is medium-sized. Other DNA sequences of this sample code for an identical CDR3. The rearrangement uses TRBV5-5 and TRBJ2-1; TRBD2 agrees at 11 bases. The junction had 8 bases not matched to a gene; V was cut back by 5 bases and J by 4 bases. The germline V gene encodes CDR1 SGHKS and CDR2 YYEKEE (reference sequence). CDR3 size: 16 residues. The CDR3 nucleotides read TGTGCCAGCAGTCTGCGTAGCGGGGGGGTGTACAATGAGCAGTTCTTC. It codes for CASSLRSGGVYNEQFF. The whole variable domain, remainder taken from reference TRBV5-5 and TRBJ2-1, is DAGVTQSPTHLIKTRGQQVTLRCSPISGHKSVSWYQQVLGQGPQFIFQYYEKEERGRGNFPDRFSARQFPNYSSELNVNALLLGDSALYLCASSLRSGGVYNEQFFGPGTRLTVL.

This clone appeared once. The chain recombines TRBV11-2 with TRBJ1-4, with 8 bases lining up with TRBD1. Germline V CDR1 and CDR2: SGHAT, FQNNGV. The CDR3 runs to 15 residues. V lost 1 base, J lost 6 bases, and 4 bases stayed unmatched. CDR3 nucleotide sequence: TGTGCCAGCAGCTTAGCCCCAGGGGGCTATGAAAAACTGTTTTTT. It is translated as CASSLAPGGYEKLFF.

The chain's CDR3 is CASSPGLAGVDTQYF. The CDR3 DNA follows: TGTGCCAGCTCACCGGGACTAGCGGGAGTAGATACGCAGTATTTT. The V gene is TRBV18, the J gene TRBJ2-3; TRBD2 matches 14 bases. This CDR3 is 15 amino acids long. The ends lost 3 bases at V and 5 bases at J; junction bases unmatched: 1. Per germline, CDR1 KGHSH and CDR2 LQKENI.

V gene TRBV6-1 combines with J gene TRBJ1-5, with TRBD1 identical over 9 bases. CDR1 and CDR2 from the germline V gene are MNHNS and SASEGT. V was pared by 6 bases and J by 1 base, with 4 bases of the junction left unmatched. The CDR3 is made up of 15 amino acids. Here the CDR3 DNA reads TGTGCCAGCAGGGGGACAGGGCTAAGCAATCAGCCCCAGCATTTT. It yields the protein CASRGTGLSNQPQHF.

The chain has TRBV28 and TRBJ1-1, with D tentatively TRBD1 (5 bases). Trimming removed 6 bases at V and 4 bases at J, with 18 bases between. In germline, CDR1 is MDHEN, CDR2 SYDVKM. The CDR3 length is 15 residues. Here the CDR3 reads CASSQGGPGATEAFF. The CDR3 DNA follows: TGTGCCAGCAGCCAGGGAGGCCCTGGGGCCACTGAAGCTTTCTTT.

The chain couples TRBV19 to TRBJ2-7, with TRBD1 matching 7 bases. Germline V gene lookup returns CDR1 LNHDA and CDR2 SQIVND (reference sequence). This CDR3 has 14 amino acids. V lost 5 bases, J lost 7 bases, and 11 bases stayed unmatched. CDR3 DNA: TGTGCCAGTAGTCCGGACAGGACCCTTCGGGAGCAGTACTTC. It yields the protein CASSPDRTLREQYF. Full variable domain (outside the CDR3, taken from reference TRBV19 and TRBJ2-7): DGGITQSPKYLFRKEGQNVTLSCEQNLNHDAMYWYRQDPGQGLRLIYYSQIVNDFQKGDIAEGYSVSREKKESFPLTVTSAQKNPTAFYLCASSPDRTLREQYFGPGTRLTVT.

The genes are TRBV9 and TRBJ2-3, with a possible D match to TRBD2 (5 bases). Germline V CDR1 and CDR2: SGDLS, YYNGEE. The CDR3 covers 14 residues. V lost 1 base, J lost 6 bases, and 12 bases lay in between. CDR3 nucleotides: TGTGCCAGCAGCGTAACCGGGGTCACGGATACGCAGTATTTT. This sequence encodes CASSVTGVTDTQYF.

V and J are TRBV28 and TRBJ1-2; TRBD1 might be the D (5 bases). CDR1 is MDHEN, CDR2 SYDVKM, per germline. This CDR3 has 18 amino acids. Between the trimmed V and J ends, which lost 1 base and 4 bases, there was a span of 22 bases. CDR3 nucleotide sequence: TGTGCCAGCAGTTTATACGGTGTTCGGGGGGGTTACGGCTATGGCTACACCTTC. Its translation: CASSLYGVRGGYGYGYTF.

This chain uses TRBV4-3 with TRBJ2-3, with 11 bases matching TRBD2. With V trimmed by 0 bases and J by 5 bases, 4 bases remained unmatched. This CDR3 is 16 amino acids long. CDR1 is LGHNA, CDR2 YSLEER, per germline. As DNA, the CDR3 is TGCGCCAGCAGCCAAGACGCTAGCGGGAGGATAGATACGCAGTATTTT. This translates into CASSQDASGRIDTQYF.

Here the CDR3 DNA reads TGTGCCAGCAGGGCTAGCGGTAGCACAGATACGCAGTATTTT. Amino acids: CASRASGSTDTQYF. The chain uses TRBV27 and TRBJ2-3; 7 bases are shared with TRBD2. Germline V gene sequence: CDR1 MNHEY, CDR2 SMNVEV (reference sequence). V gave up 6 bases and J gave up 0 bases; unmatched junction bases: 3. The CDR3 extends over 14 amino acids.

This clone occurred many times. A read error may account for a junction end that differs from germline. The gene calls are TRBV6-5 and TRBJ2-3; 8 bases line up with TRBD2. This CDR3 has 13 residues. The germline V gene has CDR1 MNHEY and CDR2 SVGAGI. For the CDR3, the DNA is TGCGACCCGGGACTAGAACCCTTCTATACGCAGTATTTT. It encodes CDPGLEPFYTQYF.